A single sample is the source of the 6 T cell receptor beta chains below, sequenced in a study of beta chain features in type 1 diabetes. Study results and limitations: Type 1 diabetes patients had moderately but significantly shorter TCRB CDR3s in all four CD4+ subsets.

The antigens for these receptors are not known. Since all of the isolated RNA was reverse transcribed, expressed TCRB transcripts were what got sequenced. Using immunoSEQ multiplex PCR, the repertoire was profiled, and TCRdb retains in-frame clones only, with some absent. Seen here are about 190,000 clones, roughly 8% observed once, and the top ten hold 0.5%. What was sequenced was central memory CD4+ T cells from blood. These TCRs come from a young man with type 1 diabetes.

There are a few counts of this clone. The rearrangement joins TRBV28 to TRBJ1-5, with 8 positions matching TRBD1. The V gene end was trimmed by 10 bases and the J gene end by 3 bases; junction bases not matched to a gene: 8. Germline V gene lookup returns CDR1 MDHEN and CDR2 SYDVKM. This CDR3 is built from 14 residues. This CDR3 is CATRQGADNQPQHF. The CDR3 coding sequence is TGTGCCACCCGGCAGGGGGCAGACAATCAGCCCCAGCATTTT.

This chain joins TRBV11-2 and TRBJ2-1; 9 bases are a match to TRBD1. The V gene's germline CDR1 is SGHAT and CDR2 FQNNGV. J gave up 7 bases and V 5 bases, and 12 bases lay outside the gene matches. The CDR3 extends over 16 amino acids. This CDR3 reads CASSEPGQGRANEQFF. DNA of the CDR3: TGTGCCAGCAGCGAGCCGGGACAGGGACGAGCGAATGAGCAGTTCTTC.

This clone was seen a handful of times. The chain employs TRBV5-1 and TRBJ1-1, with D perhaps TRBD1 (5 bases). V dropped 3 bases and J dropped 4 bases, with 10 bases sitting between them. There are 13 residues in the CDR3. Germline V CDR1 and CDR2: SGHRS, YFSETQ. This CDR3 is CASSSGFVTEAFF. CDR3 nucleotides: TGCGCCAGCAGCTCAGGGTTCGTCACTGAAGCTTTCTTT.

V gene TRBV11-3 combines with J gene TRBJ2-3; TRBD1 agrees at 7 bases. Germline V gene lookup returns CDR1 SGHNT and CDR2 YENEEA. V lost 8 bases, J lost 3 bases, and 5 bases stayed unmatched. This CDR3 has 13 residues. The CDR3: CASAQGSTDTQYF. CDR3 in DNA: TGTGCCAGCGCACAGGGGAGTACAGATACGCAGTATTTT.

The rearrangement uses TRBV10-3 and TRBJ2-5, with 9 nucleotides matching TRBD2. With V trimmed by 4 bases and J by 1 base, 7 bases remained unmatched. Germline lookup yields CDR1 ENHRY and CDR2 SYGVKD. The CDR3 spans 16 residues. The CDR3 reads CAISVGLAGFQETQYF. The CDR3 coding sequence is TGTGCCATCAGTGTGGGGCTAGCGGGGTTCCAAGAGACCCAGTACTTC.

The chain recombines TRBV18 with TRBJ2-3, with 7 positions matching TRBD2. The germline gives CDR1 KGHSH, CDR2 LQKENI. Trimming removed 0 bases from V and 2 bases from J; junction bases left unmatched: 8. CDR3 length equals 17 residues. The CDR3 reads CASSPPNSGVSTDTQYF. Here the CDR3 DNA reads TGTGCCAGCTCACCACCGAACAGCGGGGTCTCCACAGATACGCAGTATTTT.